Presented here are 27 T cell receptor beta chains from one specimen sequenced in a study of OX40 agonist ivuxolimab in advanced cancers. Only in-frame clones appear in the TCRdb table, and some are missing; sequencing was by immunoSEQ multiplex PCR. Here the sample spans more than 50,000 clones, about nine tenths being singletons. This specimen was CD4+ or CD8+ T cells sorted from blood, taken in a trial of the OX40 agonist ivuxolimab. Receptor source: an adult with an advanced solid tumor such as melanoma, head and neck, liver or kidney cancer.

This clone was recorded only once. The chain has TRBV5-6 and TRBJ1-6; 7 bases agree with TRBD1. The CDR3 has 14 amino acids. In germline, CDR1 is SGHDT, CDR2 YYEEEE. V shed 4 bases, J shed 6 bases, and the junction held 4 bases outside the gene matches. The CDR3 DNA sequence: TGTGCCAGCAGCAGGAGACAGGGTAATTCACCCCTCCACTTT. This codes for CASSRRQGNSPLHF.

This clone was recorded a few times. The genes are TRBV5-8 and TRBJ2-7, with D possibly called TRBD1 or TRBD2 (5 bases each). CDR3 size: 15 residues. Germline assignment: CDR1 SGHTS and CDR2 YDEGEE. V was trimmed by 4 bases and J by 6 bases, leaving 20 bases between them. CDR3 residues: CASSPRDPRVGEQYF. The CDR3 DNA follows: TGTGCCAGCAGCCCCCGGGACCCCCGGGTCGGCGAGCAGTACTTC. Drawing the rest from reference TRBV5-8 and TRBJ2-7, the complete variable domain is EAGVTQSPTHLIKTRGQQATLRCSPISGHTSVYWYQQALGLGLQFLLWYDEGEERNRGNFPPRFSGRQFPNYSSELNVNALELEDSALYLCASSPRDPRVGEQYFGPGTRLTVT.

The chain combines TRBV18 with TRBJ1-1, with TRBD1 as a possible D gene (5 bases). CDR3 length equals 14 residues. Germline V gene lookup returns CDR1 KGHSH and CDR2 LQKENI. Deletions cut 0 bases from V and 7 bases from J, with 12 bases between. The CDR3 sequence: CASSPPVAGGEAFF. In nucleotides, the CDR3 is TGTGCCAGCTCACCACCGGTGGCGGGGGGTGAAGCTTTCTTT.

J is TRBJ1-4 and V is TRBV19; 9 bases are shared with TRBD1. This CDR3 has 15 residues. V was clipped by 4 bases and J by 7 bases; unmatched bases: 7. The V gene's germline CDR1 is LNHDA and CDR2 SQIVND (reference sequence). CDR3 in DNA: TGTGCCAGTAGTAAGATGGGACAGGGCGGTGAAAAACTGTTTTTT. Translation gives CASSKMGQGGEKLFF.

The rearrangement uses TRBV25-1 and TRBJ2-7, with D perhaps given as TRBD1 or TRBD2 (5 bases each). Trimming took 3 bases from V and 7 from J, leaving 19 bases between them. The CDR3 is 15 residues long. CDR1 is MGHDK, CDR2 SYGVNS, per germline. Here the CDR3 reads CASSDRDRLLGEQYF. CDR3 sequence (DNA): TGTGCCAGCAGTGACCGGGACCGACTACTGGGAGAGCAGTACTTC.

This chain uses TRBV6-1 with TRBJ2-1, with D maybe TRBD2 (5 bases). Germline V gives CDR1 MNHNS, CDR2 SASEGT. This CDR3 comprises 11 residues. V gave up 8 bases and J gave up 6 bases, with 8 bases separating them. CDR3 loop: CASGEINEQFF. The CDR3 coding sequence is TGTGCCAGCGGGGAGATCAATGAGCAGTTCTTC.

V and J are TRBV28 and TRBJ1-3, with a tentative D call TRBD1 (6 bases). Trimming shortened V by 7 bases and J by 3 bases, and 22 bases separated the two germline ends. This CDR3 is built from 17 residues. Germline V CDR1 and CDR2: MDHEN, SYDVKM. CDR3 nucleotide sequence: TGTGCCAGCAATACCGTGGGCAGGGGTGTAGGTGGAAACACCATATATTTT. This encodes CASNTVGRGVGGNTIYF.

This clone was recorded only once. This sequence joins TRBV7-9 and TRBJ2-7; D is unclear. The CDR3 sequence is 12 residues long. Germline V lookup: CDR1 SEHNR, CDR2 FQNEAQ (reference sequence). Trimming pared 5 bases from V and 2 bases from J, leaving 7 bases between. The CDR3 sequence is CASSPTPYEQYF. In DNA form, the CDR3 reads TGTGCCAGCAGCCCCACTCCCTACGAGCAGTACTTC.

V is TRBV6-6 and J is TRBJ2-7, with a tentative D call TRBD1 (5 bases). This CDR3 comprises 12 residues. Per the germline V gene, CDR1 is MNHNY and CDR2 is SVGAGI (reference sequence). V lost 5 bases and J 6 bases, leaving 11 bases between the germline ends. The DNA of the CDR3 is TGTGCCAGCAGTGTACAGGATTCCGAGCAGTACTTC. Its translation is CASSVQDSEQYF.

DNA for the CDR3: TGTGCCTGGAGTGTATCGGGAATTGCAGCTTTCTTT. This gives the protein CAWSVSGIAAFF. This sequence joins TRBV30 and TRBJ1-1; no firm D call. The CDR3 has 12 amino acids. V was clipped by 0 bases and J by 10 bases, with 12 bases between them. The germline CDR1 and CDR2 sequences are GTSNPN and SVGIG (reference sequence). The entire variable domain, with the rest obtained from reference TRBV30 and TRBJ1-1, is as follows: SQTIHQWPATLVQPVGSPLSLECTVEGTSNPNLYWYRQAAGRGLQLLFYSVGIGQISSEVPQNLSASRPQDRQFILSSKKLLLSDSGFYLCAWSVSGIAAFFGQGTRLTVV.

The chain has TRBV10-3 and TRBJ2-5; TRBD2 agrees at 12 bases. CDR1 ENHRY and CDR2 SYGVKD come from the germline V gene. There are 18 residues in the CDR3. V lost 4 bases to trimming and J lost 3 bases; unmatched junction nucleotides: 12. Written as DNA, the CDR3 is TGTGCCATCAGTGTGGGACAGGGCGCTAGCGGGAGGGAAGAGACCCAGTACTTC. It codes for CAISVGQGASGREETQYF.

J is TRBJ2-7 and V is TRBV6-1; D might be TRBD2 (6 bases). Trimming stripped 2 bases from V and 2 bases from J, with 13 bases between. The length of the CDR3 is 15 residues. The germline V gene encodes CDR1 MNHNS and CDR2 SASEGT. The DNA of the CDR3 is TGTGCCAGCAGTGAACCTCTAGCGCCGACCTACGAGCAGTACTTC. Its translation: CASSEPLAPTYEQYF.

The chain has TRBV5-4 and TRBJ2-7; D is perhaps TRBD1 (6 bases). The germline V and J ends were trimmed by 2 bases and 0 bases, with 15 bases remaining between them. Germline V gene data show CDR1 as SGHNT and CDR2 as YYREEE (reference sequence). This CDR3 has 16 residues. CDR3 nucleotides: TGTGCCAGCAGCTTTATGGGACAAGGTCACTCCTACGAGCAGTACTTC. This encodes CASSFMGQGHSYEQYF.

The chain has TRBV7-8 and TRBJ2-2; 7 bases align to TRBD2. Germline CDR1 and CDR2: SGHVS and FQNEAQ. After removal of 3 bases from V and 1 base from J, the junction contained 5 bases not matched to a gene. This CDR3 has 16 amino acids. The CDR3 reads CASSLLSGGNTGELFF. In nucleotides, the CDR3 is TGTGCCAGCAGCTTGCTTTCGGGAGGGAACACCGGGGAGCTGTTTTTT.

This chain joins TRBV15 and TRBJ1-3, with D tentatively TRBD1 (5 bases). The V end lost 4 bases, the J end lost 0 bases, and 19 bases lay between the germline ends. Germline CDR1 is LNHNV and CDR2 is YYDKDF (reference sequence). The CDR3 is 18 amino acids. The CDR3 region has the DNA TGTGCCACCAGCACTAACCAAGGAGCAGGGATCTCTGGAAACACCATATATTTT. Its translation: CATSTNQGAGISGNTIYF.

The V and J genes are TRBV28 and TRBJ2-3; D is undetermined. The V end was cut by 2 bases, the J end by 6 bases, with 9 bases between. The germline V gene has CDR1 MDHEN and CDR2 SYDVKM. The CDR3 has 13 amino acids. CDR3 loop: CASSLPLRDTQYF. The CDR3 nucleotides read TGTGCCAGCAGTTTACCTCTTCGGGATACGCAGTATTTT.

This clone was found once. The chain employs TRBV25-1 and TRBJ1-3; possible D gene TRBD1, 6 bases. CDR3 length: 16 residues. CDR1 and CDR2 from the germline V gene are MGHDK and SYGVNS. The V end was cut by 3 bases, the J end by 1 base, with 13 bases between. In DNA, the CDR3 is TGTGCCAGCAGTGACATTTCCACAGGGTCTGGAAACACCATATATTTT. Residues: CASSDISTGSGNTIYF.

The genes are TRBV28 and TRBJ2-1; D call uncertain. Germline CDR1 MDHEN, CDR2 SYDVKM. This CDR3 contains 15 residues. The V end was cut by 4 bases, the J end by 5 bases, with 15 bases between. The CDR3 DNA is TGTGCCAGCAGTTCCTCCGATGGGCTTGACAATGAGCAGTTCTTC. It translates to CASSSSDGLDNEQFF.

The chain recombines TRBV19 with TRBJ1-5; TRBD1 matches 8 bases. J gave up 5 bases and V 2 bases, and 2 bases lay outside the gene matches. This CDR3 comprises 14 residues. Germline values: CDR1 LNHDA, CDR2 SQIVND (reference sequence). CDR3 in amino acids: CASSISTGDQPQHF. The DNA for the CDR3 is TGTGCCAGTAGTATATCGACAGGGGATCAGCCCCAGCATTTT. The complete variable domain, with remaining parts taken from reference TRBV19 and TRBJ1-5, reads DGGITQSPKYLFRKEGQNVTLSCEQNLNHDAMYWYRQDPGQGLRLIYYSQIVNDFQKGDIAEGYSVSREKKESFPLTVTSAQKNPTAFYLCASSISTGDQPQHFGDGTRLSIL.

This sequence joins TRBV10-3 and TRBJ2-2, with 12 bases matching TRBD2. V dropped 0 bases and J dropped 6; count of bases not matched to a gene: 8. The CDR3 totals 18 residues. Germline-derived CDR1 and CDR2 are ENHRY and SYGVKD. In DNA form, the CDR3 reads TGTGCCATCAGTGAGTCTGGGCTAGCGGGAGGGTCGGCCGGGGAGCTGTTTTTT. Its protein is CAISESGLAGGSAGELFF.

The chain employs TRBV6-5 and TRBJ1-2; D perhaps matches TRBD1 (5 bases). The V gene lost 2 bases and the J gene lost 10 bases, with 20 bases spanning the gap. Germline loops: CDR1 MNHEY, CDR2 SVGAGI. The CDR3 consists of 15 residues. CDR3 region: CASSYRVTGQGVYTF. The DNA of the CDR3 is TGTGCCAGCAGTTACCGCGTTACAGGTCAGGGAGTCTACACCTTC.

The chain is built from TRBV5-1 and TRBJ2-6; the D is unclear. Germline lookup yields CDR1 SGHRS and CDR2 YFSETQ. There are 16 residues in the CDR3. V was pared by 6 bases and J by 0 bases, with 13 bases between. CDR3 sequence reads: CASIVGFPSGANVLTF. The CDR3 DNA reads TGCGCCAGCATCGTGGGATTCCCCTCTGGGGCCAACGTCCTGACTTTC. The variable domain in full, completed from reference TRBV5-1 and TRBJ2-6, reads KAGVTQTPRYLIKTRGQQVTLSCSPISGHRSVSWYQQTPGQGLQFLFEYFSETQRNKGNFPGRFSGRQFSNSRSEMNVSTLELGDSALYLCASIVGFPSGANVLTFGAGSRLTVL.

The chain has TRBV28 and TRBJ2-7; D is possibly TRBD2 (5 bases). V dropped 8 bases and J dropped 0 bases, with 5 bases sitting between them. The germline gives CDR1 MDHEN, CDR2 SYDVKM. CDR3 length: 11 amino acids. CDR3 sequence (DNA): TGTGCCAGCCGGGGCTCCTACGAGCAGTACTTC. It is translated as CASRGSYEQYF.

The genes are TRBV28 and TRBJ1-1, with D hard to call. The V end was cut by 6 bases, the J end by 1 base, with 12 bases between. There are 14 residues in the CDR3. The germline CDR1 and CDR2 sequences are MDHEN and SYDVKM. CDR3 protein: CASRLLTGNTEAFF. The CDR3 coding sequence is TGTGCCAGCAGATTGTTAACCGGGAACACTGAAGCTTTCTTT.

The rearrangement joins TRBV7-9 to TRBJ1-5; unclear D gene. CDR1 is SEHNR, CDR2 FQNEAQ, per germline (reference sequence). Trimming cost V 1 base and J 0 bases, with 7 bases left between them. The CDR3 length is 15 residues. In DNA form, the CDR3 reads TGTGCCAGCAGCTTAGGCGGAGTTAGCAATCAGCCCCAGCATTTT. Protein: CASSLGGVSNQPQHF.

The V and J genes are TRBV11-2 and TRBJ2-2; tentative D call: TRBD2 (7 bases). Per germline, CDR1 SGHAT and CDR2 FQNNGV. V lost 8 bases and J lost 3, with 16 bases in between. The CDR3 is 15 amino acids. The CDR3 loop is CASGKQGGDTGELFF. CDR3 coding DNA: TGTGCCAGCGGGAAACAGGGAGGGGACACCGGGGAGCTGTTTTTT.

The chain employs TRBV6-1 and TRBJ1-5, with D maybe TRBD1 (5 bases). V lost 6 bases to trimming and J lost 0 bases, with 6 bases between them. In germline, CDR1 is MNHNS, CDR2 SASEGT. CDR3 size: 13 residues. This CDR3 is CASRGDSNQPQHF. The CDR3 DNA reads TGTGCCAGCAGGGGGGATAGCAATCAGCCCCAGCATTTT.